This T cell receptor (beta chain) was captured by sequencing in a study of post-analysis software for immune sequencing data. Sequencing libraries made from TCR beta cDNA carried unique molecular identifiers. T cells numbering 1 to 10 million yielded approximately 500,000 cDNA molecules. MiXCR, run by TCRdb on the PCR reads, gives a single entry per CDR3 protein. Of about 380,000 distinct CDR3 sequences detected, around a third appear once; the ten largest clones hold roughly 13%. About this clonotype: Its specificity is unknown.

This CDR3 comprises 13 residues. V was shortened by 1 base and J by 3 bases, with 4 bases between the two germline ends. Per the germline V gene, CDR1 is KGHDR and CDR2 is SFDVKD. General observations from the study: Comparison of patients with controls showed five TRBV segments more frequent in patients, TRBV5-6, TRBV5-1 and TRBV20-1 among them. Compared against controls, patients with multiple sclerosis displayed significantly lower normalized Chao1 diversity.

The clonotype originates from a girl under 18 with multiple sclerosis. Sequences were obtained from blood. The chain joins TRBV24-1 to TRBJ2-3; D ambiguous. The CDR3 nucleotides read TGTGCCACCAGTGATTTCAGGACAGATACGCAGTATTTT. Residues: CATSDFRTDTQYF.